These 29 T cell receptor beta chains were all obtained from the same sample, sequenced in a study of blood T cell repertoires in COVID-19. TCRdb keeps only in-frame clones here, not all; method: immunoSEQ multiplex PCR. Of roughly 140,000 clones listed, 70% to 90% are singletons. The sequencing sample was made of peripheral blood. These TCRs come from a woman aged 55-70 years with COVID-19, enrolled during active disease.

V is TRBV6-5 and J is TRBJ2-5; D unclear. V lost 4 bases to trimming and J lost 5 bases, with 11 bases between them. This CDR3 has 13 residues. Germline-derived CDR1 and CDR2 are MNHEY and SVGAGI. CDR3 nucleotides: TGTGCCAGCAGTTTGACGACTTTGGAGACCCAGTACTTC. Translation gives CASSLTTLETQYF.

The rearrangement joins TRBV11-2 to TRBJ1-1; 12 nucleotides agree with TRBD1. Germline CDR1 SGHAT, CDR2 FQNNGV. The CDR3 extends over 14 amino acids. The J segment lost 6 bases and the V segment lost 7 bases, leaving 6 bases of the junction unmatched. This CDR3 reads CASTRDRGRAEAFF. As DNA, the CDR3 is TGTGCCAGCACCCGGGACAGGGGGCGGGCTGAAGCTTTCTTT.

V and J are TRBV5-1 and TRBJ2-2; 10 bases align to TRBD1. V shed 0 bases, J shed 3 bases, and the junction held 5 bases outside the gene matches. Germline values: CDR1 SGHRS, CDR2 YFSETQ. The CDR3 contains 17 residues. CDR3 region: CASSLGQGALDTGELFF. The CDR3 nucleotides read TGCGCCAGCAGCTTGGGACAGGGGGCTCTCGACACCGGGGAGCTGTTTTTT. The full variable domain, its missing parts supplied by reference TRBV5-1 and TRBJ2-2, is KAGVTQTPRYLIKTRGQQVTLSCSPISGHRSVSWYQQTPGQGLQFLFEYFSETQRNKGNFPGRFSGRQFSNSRSEMNVSTLELGDSALYLCASSLGQGALDTGELFFGEGSRLTVL.

The genes are TRBV18 and TRBJ2-1; a possible D gene is TRBD1 (6 bases). The CDR3 length is 13 residues. V gave up 5 bases and J gave up 10 bases, with 15 bases separating them. The germline gives CDR1 KGHSH, CDR2 LQKENI. CDR3 protein: CASSERQDAEQFF. The CDR3 DNA reads TGTGCCAGCTCAGAGCGACAGGACGCAGAGCAGTTCTTC.

This chain links TRBV6-1 with TRBJ1-5; 8 bases are shared with TRBD1. The CDR3 loop spans 18 amino acids. CDR1 and CDR2 (germline): MNHNS, SASEGT. V shed 0 bases, J shed 3 bases, and the junction held 10 bases outside the gene matches. The CDR3 here is CASSEALRAGGNNQPQHF. CDR3 nucleotides: TGTGCCAGCAGTGAAGCGCTTCGGGCAGGGGGCAACAATCAGCCCCAGCATTTT.

This clone was seen a few times. V gene TRBV11-3 combines with J gene TRBJ2-1; D ambiguous. In germline, CDR1 is SGHNT, CDR2 YENEEA. Trimming shortened V by 0 bases and J by 9 bases, and 9 bases separated the two germline ends. There are 13 residues in the CDR3. CDR3 in amino acids: CASSLDGVGEQFF. CDR3 sequence (DNA): TGTGCCAGCAGCTTAGATGGAGTAGGTGAGCAGTTCTTC.

In its sample, this clone was seen once. This chain links TRBV4-2 with TRBJ2-1, with D maybe TRBD1 (6 bases). V shed 0 bases and J shed 2 bases, with 11 bases lying between them. The CDR3 sequence is 16 residues long. Germline V gene data show CDR1 as LGHNA and CDR2 as YNFKEQ. This CDR3 is CASSQEGAETYNEQFF. The CDR3 DNA reads TGTGCCAGCAGCCAAGAGGGGGCGGAAACCTACAATGAGCAGTTCTTC.

The CDR3 loop is CASGGKTGISPLHF. The CDR3 bases are TGTGCCAGTGGCGGAAAGACAGGGATTTCACCCCTCCACTTT. The chain links TRBV19 to TRBJ1-6, with 7 nucleotides matching TRBD1. Germline-derived CDR1 and CDR2 are LNHDA and SQIVND (reference sequence). The CDR3 consists of 14 residues. Trimming removed 8 bases from V and 9 bases from J; junction bases left unmatched: 10.

CDR3 in amino acids: CASSAVTGQGVYEQYF. As DNA, the CDR3 is TGTGCCAGCAGCGCCGTCACGGGACAGGGGGTTTACGAGCAGTACTTC. The chain carries TRBV7-8 and TRBJ2-7; 11 bases are a match to TRBD1. V was pared by 5 bases and J by 4 bases, with 10 bases of the junction left unmatched. Per the germline V gene, CDR1 is SGHVS and CDR2 is FQNEAQ. There are 16 residues in the CDR3.

The V call is TRBV5-6, the J call TRBJ1-2; D remains unclear. CDR3 length equals 13 residues. Germline V gives CDR1 SGHDT, CDR2 YYEEEE. V lost 6 bases, J lost 4 bases, and 13 bases lay in between. The DNA for the CDR3 is TGTGCCAGCATCCCACGGGGATCCTATGGCTACACCTTC. It is translated as CASIPRGSYGYTF.

The genes are TRBV24-1 and TRBJ2-1; possible D gene TRBD1, 5 bases. This CDR3 has 12 amino acids. Germline lookup yields CDR1 KGHDR and CDR2 SFDVKD. V was trimmed by 5 bases and J by 4 bases, leaving 5 bases between them. The chain's CDR3 is CATSAGYNEQFF. The CDR3 DNA is TGTGCCACCAGTGCAGGGTACAATGAGCAGTTCTTC.

This clone has at least ten counts. The chain is built from TRBV7-8 and TRBJ1-1; 7 bases are a match to TRBD1. The CDR3 sequence is 13 residues long. Germline trimming cut 1 base from V and 6 bases from J; bases unmatched to any gene: 2. Germline V gives CDR1 SGHVS, CDR2 FQNEAQ. CDR3: CASSLDRGAEAFF. The DNA for the CDR3 is TGTGCCAGCAGCTTAGACAGGGGCGCTGAAGCTTTCTTT.

The chain has TRBV18 and TRBJ2-7, with TRBD1 as a possible D gene (5 bases). CDR3 length equals 15 residues. The germline gives CDR1 KGHSH, CDR2 LQKENI. With 4 bases removed from V and 2 bases from J, the gap between germline ends came to 15 bases. The DNA for the CDR3 is TGTGCCAGCTCACTCCAGGGTGTTACCGCCTACGAGCAGTACTTC. Its protein product is CASSLQGVTAYEQYF.

This chain uses TRBV10-3 with TRBJ1-2, with D perhaps TRBD1 (6 bases). Germline CDR1 ENHRY, CDR2 SYGVKD. V gave up 3 bases and J gave up 6 bases, with 14 bases separating them. The CDR3 covers 14 residues. In nucleotides, the CDR3 is TGTGCCATCAGTGAAGCGTACAGGGCAAATGGCTACACCTTC. Its protein is CAISEAYRANGYTF.

This chain links TRBV21-1 with TRBJ1-2; TRBD1, the table's D call, lacks a check against the DNA. TRBV21-1 is a recognized pseudogene. The CDR3 is 14 amino acids. CDR3 loop: CASSKGQGVYGYTF. CDR3 nucleotides: TGTGCCAGCAGCAAGGGACAGGGGGTGTATGGCTACACCTTC.

The CDR3 sequence is CASSYYDRGTEAFF. The CDR3 region has the DNA TGTGCCAGTAGTTATTACGACAGAGGTACTGAAGCTTTCTTT. The chain employs TRBV19 and TRBJ1-1, with D tentatively TRBD1 (5 bases). CDR1 is LNHDA and CDR2 is SQIVND in the germline V gene (reference sequence). Between the trimmed V and J ends, which lost 5 bases and 5 bases, there was a span of 15 bases. This CDR3 has 14 residues.

This chain connects TRBV6-2 or TRBV6-3 to TRBJ2-5; no definite D call. This CDR3 spans 14 amino acids. V dropped 2 bases and J dropped 2 bases, with 9 bases sitting between them. Germline V gives CDR1 MNHEY, CDR2 SVGEGT. CDR3 sequence (DNA): TGTGCCAGCAGTTACCCCAGTGCTCAAGAGACCCAGTACTTC. This codes for CASSYPSAQETQYF.

The chain combines TRBV6-2 or TRBV6-3 with TRBJ2-1, with a weak D call TRBD2 (6 bases). The V and J ends lost 6 bases and 0 bases respectively, with 9 bases between them. Germline V gene data show CDR1 as MNHEY and CDR2 as SVGEGT. The CDR3 has 14 residues. CDR3 region: CASSRLVSYNEQFF. The CDR3 DNA reads TGTGCCAGCAGCAGACTAGTCTCCTACAATGAGCAGTTCTTC.

The chain carries TRBV11-2 and TRBJ1-1, with D unclear. V lost 5 bases to trimming and J lost 6 bases, with 13 bases between them. The CDR3 is 13 residues long. Germline V CDR1 and CDR2: SGHAT, FQNNGV. CDR3 in DNA: TGTGCCAGCAGCCCTGGATTCCGGGCTGAAGCTTTCTTT. It codes for CASSPGFRAEAFF.

The V and J genes are TRBV29-1 and TRBJ2-3; TRBD2 matches 9 bases. This CDR3 has 14 amino acids. The V gene's germline CDR1 is SQVTM and CDR2 ANQGSEA. Losses at the gene ends were 6 bases for V and 2 bases for J; bases not matched to a gene: 6. In DNA form, the CDR3 reads TGCAGCGTCATTAGCGGGGGAAACACAGATACGCAGTATTTT. It encodes CSVISGGNTDTQYF.

The chain combines TRBV7-2 with TRBJ1-3, with unresolved D. Germline CDR1 SGHTA, CDR2 FQGNSA. The V end lost 8 bases, the J end lost 1 base, and 9 bases lay between the germline ends. The CDR3 sequence is 13 residues long. Here the CDR3 reads CASGSGSGNTIYF. The DNA for the CDR3 is TGTGCCAGCGGTTCGGGATCTGGAAACACCATATATTTT.

This CDR3 is CASSSFLGLAGRDNEQFF. In nucleotides, the CDR3 is TGTGCCAGCAGCTCCTTCTTGGGGCTAGCGGGGAGAGACAATGAGCAGTTCTTC. This chain links TRBV7-2 with TRBJ2-1; 9 bases are a match to TRBD2. The CDR3 spans 18 residues. The trim removed 4 bases at V and 5 bases at J, leaving 15 bases unmatched. The germline CDR1 and CDR2 sequences are SGHTA and FQGNSA.

This chain joins TRBV7-9 and TRBJ1-2; a possible D gene is TRBD1 (6 bases). The V end was cut by 5 bases, the J end by 6 bases, with 22 bases between. Germline lookup yields CDR1 SEHNR and CDR2 FQNEAQ (reference sequence). The CDR3 totals 16 residues. CDR3 amino acids: CASSTPGTEGEDGYTF. The DNA for the CDR3 is TGTGCCAGCAGCACACCCGGGACCGAGGGGGAAGATGGCTACACCTTC.

The chain combines TRBV24-1 with TRBJ1-5; a possible D gene is TRBD1 (5 bases). Looked up from germline, CDR1 is KGHDR and CDR2 is SFDVKD. The CDR3 consists of 16 residues. Trimming stripped 4 bases from V and 3 bases from J, with 15 bases between. CDR3 nucleotides: TGTGCCACCAGTGACTCCCGACAGCTTGACAATCAGCCCCAGCATTTT. Its protein is CATSDSRQLDNQPQHF.

CDR3 sequence reads: CASSSGTGRSGNTIYF. The CDR3 region has the DNA TGTGCCAGCAGCTCCGGGACAGGGAGAAGCGGAAACACCATATATTTT. The gene calls are TRBV5-4 and TRBJ1-3, with 9 positions matching TRBD1. V dropped 3 bases and J dropped 4; count of bases not matched to a gene: 8. From germline, CDR1 is SGHNT and CDR2 YYREEE (reference sequence). The CDR3 length is 16 residues. Full variable domain (missing parts from reference TRBV5-4 and TRBJ1-3): ETGVTQSPTHLIKTRGQQVTLRCSSQSGHNTVSWYQQALGQGPQFIFQYYREEENGRGNFPPRFSGLQFPNYSSELNVNALELDDSALYLCASSSGTGRSGNTIYFGEGSWLTVV.

The chain joins TRBV12-3 or TRBV12-4 to TRBJ2-1; TRBD2 agrees at 7 bases. CDR3 size: 13 residues. V trimming: 10 bases; J trimming: 1 base; junction bases outside the gene matches: 4. CDR3 sequence reads: CATGGSSYNEQFF. CDR3 DNA: TGTGCCACCGGGGGGTCATCCTACAATGAGCAGTTCTTC.

With respect to this clone: The identical CDR3 is also encoded by other nucleotide sequences in the sample. This chain joins TRBV7-6 and TRBJ2-5; 11 bases match TRBD2. CDR3 length: 16 amino acids. V shed 1 base, J shed 2 bases, and the junction held 3 bases outside the gene matches. The V gene's germline CDR1 is SGHVS and CDR2 FNYEAQ. The CDR3 loop reads CASSLDSGGAQETQYF. The CDR3 DNA is TGTGCCAGCAGCTTAGATAGCGGGGGGGCACAAGAGACCCAGTACTTC.

This chain joins TRBV15 and TRBJ1-4, with D unclear. The ends were cut back, 3 bases at V and 0 bases at J, with 11 bases in the middle. The CDR3 runs 16 residues. The germline V gene encodes CDR1 LNHNV and CDR2 YYDKDF (reference sequence). For the CDR3, the DNA is TGTGCCACCAGCAGTGACGGCGGAGCAACTAATGAAAAACTGTTTTTT. Protein product: CATSSDGGATNEKLFF.

V gene TRBV19 combines with J gene TRBJ1-3; tentative D call: TRBD1 (5 bases). Per germline, CDR1 LNHDA and CDR2 SQIVND (reference sequence). The CDR3 extends over 14 amino acids. V was clipped by 9 bases and J by 0 bases, with 12 bases between them. The CDR3, as DNA: TGTGCCAGCACAACAGGATCCTCTGGAAACACCATATATTTT. Protein sequence: CASTTGSSGNTIYF.